The following is a TCR beta chain sequence with its context. The data belong to a study of control samples from healthy donors and cancer patients. Sequencing used immunoSEQ multiplex PCR; TCRdb keeps in-frame clones, though not all of them. The sample contains more than 95,000 clones, more than 75% of which appear only once. The CDR3 has 17 residues. V was shortened by 0 bases and J by 1 base, with 15 bases between the two germline ends. From germline, CDR1 is LNHDA and CDR2 SQIVND (reference sequence). Sample: blood. The TCR comes from a man younger than 35 in good health. The J gene is TRBJ1-1, the V gene TRBV19; possible D gene TRBD1, 5 bases. The CDR3 loop is CASSIDWPGGSNTEAFF. For the CDR3, the DNA is TGTGCCAGTAGTATAGATTGGCCGGGGGGATCGAACACTGAAGCTTTCTTT.